A single sample is the source of the 17 T cell receptor beta chains below, sequenced in a study of blood T cell repertoires in COVID-19 (TCRdb year 2020). The library was prepared using the immunoSEQ multiplex PCR assay. The source is immuneACCESS, and TCRdb retained only in-frame sequences with V and J called. Part of the clones is not carried over; for the studies checked, unresolved V genes explain less than half of this, and the remainder is unexplained. Within this sample are more than 95,000 clones, with roughly 92% of them counted one time only. The ten largest clones take up just over 2% of the sample. The specimen was peripheral blood. Source of these receptors: a middle-aged man with COVID-19, enrolled during active disease.

This rearrangement joins TRBV19 to TRBJ2-5; 8 bases fit TRBD1. The CDR3 sequence is 15 residues long. With 4 bases clipped from V and 4 bases from J, the junction kept 8 bases outside the gene matches. The V gene's germline CDR1 is LNHDA and CDR2 SQIVND (reference sequence). The CDR3 DNA is TGTGCCAGTAGTACGAGGACAGGGTTGAGAGAGACCCAGTACTTC. The encoded protein is CASSTRTGLRETQYF. Filled out from reference TRBV19 and TRBJ2-5, the complete variable domain reads DGGITQSPKYLFRKEGQNVTLSCEQNLNHDAMYWYRQDPGQGLRLIYYSQIVNDFQKGDIAEGYSVSREKKESFPLTVTSAQKNPTAFYLCASSTRTGLRETQYFGPGTRLLVL.

The chain joins TRBV9 to TRBJ1-1, with D hard to call. The V and J ends lost 1 base and 5 bases respectively, with 12 bases between them. Germline CDR1 SGDLS, CDR2 YYNGEE. The CDR3 covers 14 residues. The CDR3 sequence: CASSVKGGLTEAFF. CDR3 sequence (DNA): TGTGCCAGCAGCGTAAAGGGAGGGTTAACTGAAGCTTTCTTT.

The chain uses TRBV30 and TRBJ2-1; 9 nucleotides line up with TRBD1. This CDR3 has 11 residues. With V trimmed by 5 bases and J by 14 bases, 7 bases remained unmatched. Germline CDR1 is GTSNPN and CDR2 is SVGIG (reference sequence). CDR3 protein: CAWSHRDREFF. CDR3 coding DNA: TGTGCCTGGTCGCACCGGGACAGGGAGTTCTTC.

As DNA, the CDR3 is TGTGCCAGTAGTATAGTTGGAGCGTCCGGCGGGGAGCTGTTTTTT. Translated: CASSIVGASGGELFF. The chain recombines TRBV19 with TRBJ2-2, with unresolved D. V lost 1 base and J 7 bases, leaving 13 bases between the germline ends. In germline, CDR1 is LNHDA, CDR2 SQIVND (reference sequence). This CDR3 has 15 residues.

The rearrangement links TRBV4-2 to TRBJ2-3, with TRBD2 as a possible D gene (6 bases). The length of the CDR3 is 14 residues. V was shortened by 7 bases and J by 0 bases, with 11 bases between the two germline ends. Germline-derived CDR1 and CDR2 are LGHNA and YNFKEQ. CDR3 DNA sequence: TGTGCCAGCACGAGCGGGCTGAGCACAGATACGCAGTATTTT. Encoded protein: CASTSGLSTDTQYF.

This rearrangement joins TRBV9 to TRBJ1-6, with D perhaps matching TRBD1 (5 bases). V lost 1 base and J lost 6, with 11 bases in between. The germline V gene encodes CDR1 SGDLS and CDR2 YYNGEE. The CDR3 has 15 amino acids. The CDR3 nucleotides read TGTGCCAGCAGCGTATCTTTCGGGGGTAATTCACCCCTCCACTTT. This encodes CASSVSFGGNSPLHF.

This clone was recorded only once. V is TRBV21-1 and J is TRBJ2-5; TRBD2 was called by the table and not checked on the DNA. TRBV21-1 is reported as a pseudogene. There are 11 residues in the CDR3. CDR3 coding DNA: TGTGCCAGCGGACACCAGGAGGGCCAGTACTTC. Residues: CASGHQEGQYF.

This clone occurred once. The rearrangement joins TRBV6-5 to TRBJ2-7; D possibly corresponds to TRBD2 (6 bases). Trimming took 5 bases from V and 4 from J, leaving 18 bases between them. The length of the CDR3 is 15 residues. Germline V gives CDR1 MNHEY, CDR2 SVGAGI. The CDR3 loop is CASSRSGRAYYEQYV. CDR3 in DNA: TGTGCCAGCAGTCGTAGCGGAAGAGCGTATTACGAGCAGTACGTC.

J is TRBJ2-3 and V is TRBV7-2, with 7 bases aligning to TRBD2. Trimming cost V 5 bases and J 2 bases; bases outside gene matches: 7. CDR1 is SGHTA, CDR2 FQGNSA, per germline. This CDR3 is 15 amino acids long. In DNA, the CDR3 is TGTGCCAGCAGCCTTTCCGGGACTACCACAGATACGCAGTATTTT. It encodes CASSLSGTTTDTQYF.

J is TRBJ2-1 and V is TRBV9, with a possible D match to TRBD2 (6 bases). V was shortened by 0 bases and J by 7 bases, with 11 bases between the two germline ends. The germline V gene has CDR1 SGDLS and CDR2 YYNGEE. CDR3 length: 14 amino acids. Written as DNA, the CDR3 is TGTGCCAGCAGCGTAGCGGGACTGGAAAATGAGCAGTTCTTC. Its protein is CASSVAGLENEQFF.

This clone was found once. The chain recombines TRBV9 with TRBJ2-2; TRBD1 aligns across 11 bases. This CDR3 has 15 amino acids. Germline V gene sequence: CDR1 SGDLS, CDR2 YYNGEE. V lost 1 base, J lost 6 bases, and 2 bases stayed unmatched. The CDR3 is CASSVPGQGAGELFF. The CDR3 DNA reads TGTGCCAGCAGCGTACCGGGACAGGGGGCCGGGGAGCTGTTTTTT. Supplemented by reference TRBV9 and TRBJ2-2, the full variable domain reads DSGVTQTPKHLITATGQRVTLRCSPRSGDLSVYWYQQSLDQGLQFLIQYYNGEERAKGNILERFSAQQFPDLHSELNLSSLELGDSALYFCASSVPGQGAGELFFGEGSRLTVL.

The chain carries TRBV15 and TRBJ2-1; D is undetermined. V lost 7 bases to trimming and J lost 5 bases, with 15 bases between them. Germline V gene sequence: CDR1 LNHNV, CDR2 YYDKDF (reference sequence). The CDR3 extends over 14 amino acids. The CDR3 reads CATKSWLVDNEQFF. DNA of the CDR3: TGTGCCACCAAAAGTTGGCTAGTCGACAATGAGCAGTTCTTC.

The chain couples TRBV7-2 to TRBJ2-7; 8 bases align to TRBD2. The trim removed 1 base at V and 1 base at J, leaving 3 bases unmatched. Germline V CDR1 and CDR2: SGHTA, FQGNSA. The CDR3 is 15 residues long. CDR3 amino acids: CASSLDAGGSYEQYF. CDR3 nucleotide sequence: TGTGCCAGCAGCTTAGATGCGGGAGGATCCTACGAGCAGTACTTC.

This clone was detected only a few times. The V and J genes are TRBV7-9 and TRBJ1-2; TRBD1 might be the D (5 bases). In germline, CDR1 is SEHNR, CDR2 FQNEAQ (reference sequence). Trimming took off 3 bases at V and 1 base at J, with 6 bases between the two ends. This CDR3 contains 13 residues. The CDR3 DNA is TGTGCCAGCAGCTTGGGACTTAACTATGGCTACACCTTC. This encodes CASSLGLNYGYTF.

This sequence joins TRBV27 and TRBJ2-3, with a possible D match to TRBD2 (5 bases). Per the germline V gene, CDR1 is MNHEY and CDR2 is SMNVEV (reference sequence). There are 12 residues in the CDR3. V dropped 5 bases and J dropped 4 bases, with 7 bases sitting between them. CDR3: CASSPDSDTQYF. DNA for the CDR3: TGTGCCAGCAGTCCGGACTCAGATACGCAGTATTTT.

The chain is built from TRBV18 and TRBJ1-5; D not certain. Deletions cut 6 bases from V and 5 bases from J, with 11 bases between. The germline gives CDR1 KGHSH, CDR2 LQKENI. This CDR3 is built from 13 residues. CDR3 protein: CASSHGEDQPQHF. DNA of the CDR3: TGTGCCAGCTCTCACGGGGAGGATCAGCCCCAGCATTTT.

The V gene is TRBV5-1, the J gene TRBJ2-4, with 10 bases lining up with TRBD1. Germline lookup yields CDR1 SGHRS and CDR2 YFSETQ. Germline trimming cut 0 bases from V and 8 bases from J; bases unmatched to any gene: 2. The CDR3 totals 14 residues. The CDR3 is CASSLAGTGDIQYF. CDR3 nucleotides: TGCGCCAGCAGCTTGGCCGGGACAGGGGACATTCAGTACTTC.